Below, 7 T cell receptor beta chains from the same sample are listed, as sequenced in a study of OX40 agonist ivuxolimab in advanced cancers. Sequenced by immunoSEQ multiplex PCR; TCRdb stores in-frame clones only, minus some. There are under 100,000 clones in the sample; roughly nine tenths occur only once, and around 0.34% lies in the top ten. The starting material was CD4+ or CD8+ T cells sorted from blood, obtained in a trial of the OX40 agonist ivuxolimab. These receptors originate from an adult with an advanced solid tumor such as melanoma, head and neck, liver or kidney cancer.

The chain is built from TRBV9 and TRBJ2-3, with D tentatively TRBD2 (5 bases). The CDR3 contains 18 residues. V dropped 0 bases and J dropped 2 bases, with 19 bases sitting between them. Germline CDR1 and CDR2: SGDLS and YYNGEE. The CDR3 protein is CASSVGGPTSGLTDTQYF. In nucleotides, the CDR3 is TGTGCCAGCAGCGTAGGAGGACCCACGAGCGGCCTCACAGATACGCAGTATTTT.

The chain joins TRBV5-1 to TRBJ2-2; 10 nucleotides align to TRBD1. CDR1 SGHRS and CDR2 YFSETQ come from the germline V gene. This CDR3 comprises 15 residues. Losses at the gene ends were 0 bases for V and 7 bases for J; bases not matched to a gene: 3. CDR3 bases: TGCGCCAGCAGCTTGGGACAGGGGGCTGGCGGGGAGCTGTTTTTT. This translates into CASSLGQGAGGELFF.

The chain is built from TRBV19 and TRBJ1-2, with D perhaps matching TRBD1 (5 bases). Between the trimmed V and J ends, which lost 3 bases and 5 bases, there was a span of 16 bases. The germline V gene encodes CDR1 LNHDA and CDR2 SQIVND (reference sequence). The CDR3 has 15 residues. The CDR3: CASSIGGRGFYGYTF. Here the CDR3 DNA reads TGTGCCAGTAGTATTGGAGGAAGGGGATTTTATGGCTACACCTTC.

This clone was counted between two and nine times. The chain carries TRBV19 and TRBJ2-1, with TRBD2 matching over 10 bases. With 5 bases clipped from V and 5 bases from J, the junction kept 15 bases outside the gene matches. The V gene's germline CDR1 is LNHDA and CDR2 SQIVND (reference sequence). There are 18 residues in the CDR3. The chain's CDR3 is CASSVGLADRSIHNEQFF. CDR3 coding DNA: TGTGCCAGTAGTGTCGGACTAGCGGACCGATCGATCCACAATGAGCAGTTCTTC.

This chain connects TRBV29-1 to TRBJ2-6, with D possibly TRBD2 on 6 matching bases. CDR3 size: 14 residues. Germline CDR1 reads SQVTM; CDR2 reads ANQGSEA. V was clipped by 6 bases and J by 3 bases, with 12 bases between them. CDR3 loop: CSVVVADGANVLTF. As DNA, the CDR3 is TGCAGCGTCGTTGTAGCGGATGGGGCCAACGTCCTGACTTTC.

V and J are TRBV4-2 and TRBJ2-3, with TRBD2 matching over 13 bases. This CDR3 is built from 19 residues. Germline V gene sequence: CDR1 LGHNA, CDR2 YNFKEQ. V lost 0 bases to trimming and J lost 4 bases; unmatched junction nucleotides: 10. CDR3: CASSQEWSRTSGGADTQYF. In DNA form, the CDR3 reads TGTGCCAGCAGCCAAGAATGGTCCCGGACTAGCGGGGGCGCAGATACGCAGTATTTT.

The CDR3 bases are TGTGCCAGCAGCTTCCTAGCCGGCGGCTCTGGAAACACCATATATTTT. Amino acid sequence: CASSFLAGGSGNTIYF. V and J are TRBV5-5 and TRBJ1-3; no reliable D call. From germline, CDR1 is SGHKS and CDR2 YYEKEE (reference sequence). V lost 2 bases to trimming and J lost 0 bases, with 12 bases between them. The CDR3 covers 16 residues.